This T cell receptor beta chain was recovered during a study of cytomegalovirus exposure and HLA in healthy donors. Whole-study results and caveats: DRB1 had the most TCR associations and HLA-C the fewest, a later analysis found, with rates varying by HLA locus. The study labeled 150 or so TCR beta chains cytomegalovirus-associated.

The V gene's germline CDR1 is ENHRY and CDR2 SYGVKD. This CDR3 spans 15 amino acids. V shed 6 bases, J shed 9 bases, and the junction held 5 bases outside the gene matches. On this clone: Its antigen is currently unknown.

PCR used 60 Vbeta primers and 13 Jbeta primers. Clones were sequenced by immunoSEQ multiplex PCR, and TCRdb holds only the in-frame ones, with some missing. Counted here are under 110,000 clones, about 80% occurring once; the ten biggest clones make up about 4%. The sample taken for sequencing was PBMCs. The chain employs TRBV10-3 and TRBJ2-1, with 16 bases fitting TRBD2. The sequence was collected from a man aged 40-49 years in good health and CMV-seronegative. In DNA, the CDR3 is TGTGCCATCAGCCTTGGGACTAGCGGGAGGGGTGAGCAGTTCTTC. It encodes CAISLGTSGRGEQFF.